This T cell receptor beta chain was recorded in a study of PD-L1 blockade in urothelial cancer. The assay was immunoSEQ multiplex PCR, and TCRdb's table has in-frame clones only and misses some. The table lists about 52,000 clones, around 72% of them singletons. The time point is: pretreatment peripheral blood. The receptor was derived from a man between 65 and 85 years old with urothelial cancer. The starting material was PBMCs, obtained around atezolizumab (anti-PD-L1) treatment.

The CDR3 DNA reads TGTGCCAGCAGTGAACGACCTAGCGGGAGGATGAACGAGCAGTACTTC. It is translated as CASSERPSGRMNEQYF. The rearrangement uses TRBV6-1 and TRBJ2-7, with TRBD2 identical over 11 bases. The trim removed 2 bases at V and 5 bases at J, leaving 8 bases unmatched. Germline V lookup: CDR1 MNHNS, CDR2 SASEGT. The CDR3 sequence is 16 residues long.